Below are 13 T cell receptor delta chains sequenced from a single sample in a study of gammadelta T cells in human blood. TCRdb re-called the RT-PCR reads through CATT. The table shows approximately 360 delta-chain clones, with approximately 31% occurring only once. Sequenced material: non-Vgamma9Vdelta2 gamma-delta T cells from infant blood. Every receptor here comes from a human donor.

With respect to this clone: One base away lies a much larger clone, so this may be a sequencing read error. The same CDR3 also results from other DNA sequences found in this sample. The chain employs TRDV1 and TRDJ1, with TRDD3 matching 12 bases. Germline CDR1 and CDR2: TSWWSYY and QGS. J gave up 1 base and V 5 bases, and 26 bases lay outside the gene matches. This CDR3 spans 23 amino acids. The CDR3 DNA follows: TGTGCTCTTGGGTCCCACCCGGTGGCCCCATACTGGGGGATACTGAGGGCCACCGATAAACTCATCTTT. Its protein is CALGSHPVAPYWGILRATDKLIF.

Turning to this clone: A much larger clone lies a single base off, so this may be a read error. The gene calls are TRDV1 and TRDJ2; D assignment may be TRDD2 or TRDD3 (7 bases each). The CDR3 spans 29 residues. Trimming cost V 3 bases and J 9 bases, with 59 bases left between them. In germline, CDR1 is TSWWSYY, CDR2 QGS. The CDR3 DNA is TGTGCTCTTGGGGACAAACCTTACTTTGGGTTCCTACTCCTCTGTACTTGGGGGAAAACATCCCACCACCGTACACAACTCTTCTTT. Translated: CALGDKPYFGFLLLCTWGKTSHHRTQLFF.

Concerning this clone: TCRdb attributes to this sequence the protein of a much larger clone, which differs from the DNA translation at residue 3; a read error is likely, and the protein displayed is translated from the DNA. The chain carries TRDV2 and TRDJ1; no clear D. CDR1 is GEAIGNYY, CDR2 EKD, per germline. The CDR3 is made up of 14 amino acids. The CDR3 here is CAYDTGGHTDKLIF. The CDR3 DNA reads TGTGCCTATGACACCGGAGGGCACACCGATAAACTCATCTTT.

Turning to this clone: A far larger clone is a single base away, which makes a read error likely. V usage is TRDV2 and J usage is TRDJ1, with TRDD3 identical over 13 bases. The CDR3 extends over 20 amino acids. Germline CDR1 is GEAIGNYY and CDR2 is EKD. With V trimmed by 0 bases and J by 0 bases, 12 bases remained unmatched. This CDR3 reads CACDTEWDWGIRFNTDKLIF. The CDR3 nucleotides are TGTGCCTGTGACACCGAGTGGGACTGGGGGATACGTTTCAACACCGATAAACTCATCTTT.

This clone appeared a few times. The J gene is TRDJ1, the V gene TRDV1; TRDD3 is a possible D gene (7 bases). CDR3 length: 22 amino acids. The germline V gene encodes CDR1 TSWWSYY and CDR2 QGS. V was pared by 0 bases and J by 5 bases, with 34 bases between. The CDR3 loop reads CALGELDFLPYWGRLPTDKLIF. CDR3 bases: TGTGCTCTTGGGGAACTAGACTTCCTGCCCTACTGGGGAAGACTGCCAACGGATAAACTCATCTTT.

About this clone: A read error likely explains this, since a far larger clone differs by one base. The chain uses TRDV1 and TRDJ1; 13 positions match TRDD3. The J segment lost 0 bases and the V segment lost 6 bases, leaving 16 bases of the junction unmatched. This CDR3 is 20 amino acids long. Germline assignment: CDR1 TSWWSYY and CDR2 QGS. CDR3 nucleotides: TGTGCTCTTGGCAATTTAAGGGGGAACTGGGGGATACGCTACACCGATAAACTCATCTTT. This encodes CALGNLRGNWGIRYTDKLIF.

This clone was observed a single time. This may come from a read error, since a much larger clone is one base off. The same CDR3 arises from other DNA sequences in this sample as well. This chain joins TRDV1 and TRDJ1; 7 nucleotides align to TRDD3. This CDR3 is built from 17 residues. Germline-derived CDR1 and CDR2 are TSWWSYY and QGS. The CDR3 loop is CALGEPSSITGAGILIF. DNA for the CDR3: TGTGCTCTCGGGGAACCATCCTCCATCACTGGGGCAGGAATACTCATCTTT.

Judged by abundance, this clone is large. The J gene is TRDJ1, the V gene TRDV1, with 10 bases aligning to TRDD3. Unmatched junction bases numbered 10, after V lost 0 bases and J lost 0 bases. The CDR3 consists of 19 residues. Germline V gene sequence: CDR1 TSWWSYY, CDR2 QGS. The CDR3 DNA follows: TGTGCTCTTGGGGAACTAGCTATATGGGGGATACAACACACCGATAAACTCATCTTT. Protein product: CALGELAIWGIQHTDKLIF.

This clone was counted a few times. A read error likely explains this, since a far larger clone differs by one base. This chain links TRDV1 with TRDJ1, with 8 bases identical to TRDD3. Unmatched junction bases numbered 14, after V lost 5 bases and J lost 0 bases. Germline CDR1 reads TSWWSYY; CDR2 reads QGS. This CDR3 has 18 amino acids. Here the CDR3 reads CALGLILGAPRNTDKLIF. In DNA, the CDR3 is TGTGCTCTTGGGTTAATACTGGGGGCTCCGCGTAACACCGATAAACTCATCTTT.

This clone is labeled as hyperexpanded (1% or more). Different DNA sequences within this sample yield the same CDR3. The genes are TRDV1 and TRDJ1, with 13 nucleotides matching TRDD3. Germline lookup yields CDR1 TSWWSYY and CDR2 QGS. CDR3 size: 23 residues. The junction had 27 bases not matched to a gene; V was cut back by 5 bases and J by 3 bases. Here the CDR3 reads CALGKRLLRRLYWGIREADKLIF. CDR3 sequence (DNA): TGTGCTCTTGGGAAACGGCTCCTACGCCGACTCTACTGGGGGATACGCGAAGCCGATAAACTCATCTTT.

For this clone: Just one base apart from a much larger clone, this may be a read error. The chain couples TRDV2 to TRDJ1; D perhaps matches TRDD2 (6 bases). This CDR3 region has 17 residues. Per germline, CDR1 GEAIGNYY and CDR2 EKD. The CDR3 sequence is CACDPTSTDGENDKHIF. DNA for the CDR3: TGTGCCTGTGATCCTACTTCTACTGATGGGGAGAACGATAAACACATCTTT.

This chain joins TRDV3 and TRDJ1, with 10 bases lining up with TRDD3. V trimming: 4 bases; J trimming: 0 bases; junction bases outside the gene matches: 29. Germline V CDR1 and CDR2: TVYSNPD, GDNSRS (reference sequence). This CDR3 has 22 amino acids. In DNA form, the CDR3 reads TGTGCCTCTTTTCACTTCCTAAGGACGTACTGGGGGATTCGTTTCAACACCGATAAACTCATCTTT. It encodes CASFHFLRTYWGIRFNTDKLIF.

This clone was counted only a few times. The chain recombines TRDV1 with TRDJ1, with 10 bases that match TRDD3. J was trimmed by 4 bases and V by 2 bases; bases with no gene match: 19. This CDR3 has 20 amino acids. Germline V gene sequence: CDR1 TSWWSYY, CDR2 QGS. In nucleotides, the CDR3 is TGTGCTCTTGGGGAATGGCCGGGGGGGGCGCTGGGGGATATCGGCGATAAACTCATCTTT. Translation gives CALGEWPGGALGDIGDKLIF.